The rows below give T cell receptor beta chains drawn from one sample of a study of blood T cell repertoires in COVID-19. Data came from immunoSEQ multiplex PCR; TCRdb stores just in-frame clones and leaves some out. The sample includes about 350,000 clones, approximately 86% of them seen just once. The sequenced sample was peripheral blood. The source is a woman aged 60-75 years with COVID-19, enrolled during active disease. Both conserved end residues are part of each CDR3. The D gene is left open where the match is weak. Rows give clone size only sometimes, using once, few, many, or a class for an expanded clone.

J	size	V	D	CDR3	DNA
TRBJ2-1	once	TRBV20-1	TRBD2	CSASGLEGRGSSNEQFF	TGCAGTGCTAGTGGACTAGAAGGGAGGGGCTCCTCGAATGAGCAGTTCTTC
TRBJ1-2	-	TRBV4-2	-	CASSQDTGVWYGYTF	TGTGCCAGCAGCCAAGATACCGGGGTTTGGTATGGCTACACCTTC
TRBJ1-3	-	TRBV2	-	CASKPSVSGNTIYF	TGTGCCAGCAAACCTAGCGTCTCTGGAAACACCATATATTTT
TRBJ2-7	-	TRBV6-6	-	CASSYPDRDYEQYF	TGTGCCAGCAGTTACCCGGACAGAGACTACGAGCAGTACTTC
TRBJ2-2	few	TRBV9	-	CASSVRGTGELFF	TGTGCCAGCAGCGTAAGAGGGACCGGGGAGCTGTTTTTT
TRBJ2-2	-	TRBV18	-	CASSATANTGELFF	TGTGCCAGCTCCGCGACTGCGAACACCGGGGAGCTGTTTTTT
TRBJ1-1	-	TRBV2	-	CASIMKGRGNTEAFF	TGTGCCAGCATTATGAAGGGGAGGGGGAACACTGAAGCTTTCTTT
TRBJ2-2	once	TRBV21-1	-	CASSTLGLAGARTFTGELFF	TGTGCCAGCAGCACATTGGGACTAGCGGGGGCCCGAACTTTCACCGGGGAGCTGTTTTTT
TRBJ2-7	-	TRBV12-3/TRBV12-4	-	CASSWRGVDEQYF	TGTGCCAGCAGTTGGAGGGGTGTCGACGAGCAGTACTTC
TRBJ2-3	-	TRBV18	TRBD1	CASSQTGTSDLDTQYF	TGTGCCAGCTCGCAGACAGGGACCTCGGATTTGGATACGCAGTATTTT
TRBJ1-1	-	TRBV18	-	CASSPPTGLGRAEAFF	TGTGCCAGCTCACCACCGACCGGCCTGGGGAGGGCGGAAGCTTTCTTT
TRBJ1-5	-	TRBV27	TRBD1	CASRGGTGRRDSNQPQHF	TGTGCCAGCAGGGGAGGGACAGGGAGAAGAGATAGCAATCAGCCCCAGCATTTT
TRBJ1-3	-	TRBV19	-	CATLPGGIFSGNTIYF	TGTGCCACCCTTCCTGGGGGGATTTTCTCTGGAAACACCATATATTTT
TRBJ2-1	-	TRBV3-1/TRBV3-2	-	CASSQVPVHEQFF	TGTGCCAGCAGCCAAGTTCCCGTCCATGAGCAGTTCTTC
TRBJ1-1	-	TRBV12-5	-	CASGLESTEAFF	TGTGCTAGTGGTTTGGAGAGTACTGAAGCTTTCTTT
TRBJ1-1	-	TRBV6-1	TRBD1	CASSAFTDRVGTEAFF	TGTGCCAGCAGTGCTTTCACAGACAGGGTGGGGACTGAAGCTTTCTTT
TRBJ2-4	-	TRBV15	-	CATSRGPGIAKNIQYF	TGTGCCACCAGCAGGGGCCCGGGGATAGCCAAAAACATTCAGTACTTC
TRBJ1-5	few	TRBV6-5	-	CASSSLTGLANQPQHF	TGTGCCAGCAGTTCCCTGACAGGCTTAGCAAATCAGCCCCAGCATTTT
TRBJ1-3	-	TRBV6-5	-	CASRYTRGAGNTIYF	TGTGCCAGCAGATACACCAGGGGAGCTGGAAACACCATATATTTT
TRBJ1-2	-	TRBV5-1	TRBD1	CASKDRENDGYTF	TGCGCCAGTAAAGACAGGGAAAATGATGGCTACACCTTC
TRBJ1-2	-	TRBV5-6	-	CASSPPGRYNYGYTF	TGTGCCAGCAGCCCCCCTGGCAGATATAACTATGGCTACACCTTC
TRBJ1-1	-	TRBV6-5	-	CASSWMGRAFF	TGTGCCAGCAGTTGGATGGGCCGAGCTTTCTTT
TRBJ2-3	few	TRBV11-3	TRBD1	CASSFLQGGTDTQYF	TGTGCCAGCAGCTTTTTACAGGGGGGCACAGATACGCAGTATTTT
TRBJ2-5	once	TRBV2	TRBD2	CASVPPGAGGPRETQYF	TGTGCCAGCGTCCCCCCCGGAGCGGGGGGGCCGAGAGAGACCCAGTACTTC
TRBJ1-2	-	TRBV5-5	TRBD1	CASSPWDSYGYTF	TGTGCCAGCAGCCCCTGGGACAGCTATGGCTACACCTTC
TRBJ1-1	-	TRBV2	TRBD1	CASSRQGVNTEAFF	TGTGCCAGCAGTCGACAGGGGGTCAACACTGAAGCTTTCTTT
TRBJ2-1	-	TRBV18	TRBD2	CASSSQRGGNNEQFF	TGTGCCAGCTCATCCCAGCGGGGGGGTAACAATGAGCAGTTCTTC
TRBJ2-3	-	TRBV7-3	-	CASSLIGASTDTQYF	TGTGCCAGCAGCTTAATTGGGGCTAGCACAGATACGCAGTATTTT
TRBJ2-7	-	TRBV7-9	TRBD1	CASSLWTGGAYEQYF	TGTGCCAGCAGCTTATGGACAGGGGGCGCCTACGAGCAGTACTTC
TRBJ2-7	-	TRBV19	-	CASSPPRGRGAHEQYF	TGTGCCAGTAGCCCACCGAGGGGGCGGGGGGCCCACGAGCAGTACTTC